The clone carrying this T cell receptor beta chain was seen more than once but under ten times. At one end the junction does not follow the germline gene, possibly because of a read error. This sample stems from a study of cytomegalovirus exposure and HLA in healthy donors. A multiplex PCR was run with 60 Vbeta primers and 13 Jbeta primers. Only in-frame clones appear in the TCRdb table, and some are missing; sequencing was by immunoSEQ multiplex PCR. The data contain 150,000 to 200,000 clones, less than 90% of them singletons. The CDR3 consists of 12 residues. In germline, CDR1 is SEHNR, CDR2 FQNEAQ (reference sequence).

This sequence originates from a girl less than two years old in good health and CMV-seronegative. Sequenced material: PBMCs. V usage is TRBV7-9 and J usage is TRBJ2-7; TRBD2 is a possible D gene (5 bases). The CDR3, as DNA: TGTTCCAGCAGCTTATTCAAGCGGGAGCAGTACTTC. Its protein is CSSSLFKREQYF.